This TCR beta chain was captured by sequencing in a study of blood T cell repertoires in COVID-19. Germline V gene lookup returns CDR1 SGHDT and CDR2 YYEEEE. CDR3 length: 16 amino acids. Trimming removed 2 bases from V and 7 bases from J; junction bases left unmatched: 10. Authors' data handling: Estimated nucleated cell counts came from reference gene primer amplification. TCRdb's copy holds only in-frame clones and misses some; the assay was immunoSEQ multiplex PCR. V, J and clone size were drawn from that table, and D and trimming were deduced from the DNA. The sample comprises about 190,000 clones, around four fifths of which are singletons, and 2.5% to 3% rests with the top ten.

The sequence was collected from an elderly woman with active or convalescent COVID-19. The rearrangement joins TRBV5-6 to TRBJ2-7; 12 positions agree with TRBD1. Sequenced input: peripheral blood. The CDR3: CASSFTGTGGAGEQYF. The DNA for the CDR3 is TGTGCCAGCAGCTTTACTGGGACAGGGGGCGCGGGGGAGCAGTACTTC.